A selection of T cell receptor beta chains follows, all from one sample in a study of shared clonotypes between healthy human individuals. Repertoires were generated with immunoSEQ multiplex PCR, while TCRdb's copy carries only in-frame clones and drops some. The table records about 2,100,000 clones, more than 85% of them present only once. Material: naive CD8+ T cells from PBMCs. These receptors were collected from a man in his late teens or twenties in good health. Some clones in this sample may be carry-over from other donors' samples. CDR3s include the opening cysteine and the closing phenylalanine or tryptophan. The D gene is left open where the match is weak. Clone size, where shown, is once, few, many, or a class for clones that have expanded.

V: TRBV10-3
D: -
J: TRBJ2-3
size: -
DNA: TGTGCCATCAGTGAGATGAAGAGTGGAGATACGCAGTATTTT
CDR3: CAISEMKSGDTQYF

V: TRBV4-3
D: -
J: TRBJ2-7
size: -
DNA: TGCGCCAGCAGCCAAGTCTCGGTTTCCGAGCAGTACTTC
CDR3: CASSQVSVSEQYF

V: TRBV28
D: TRBD2
J: TRBJ2-5
size: -
DNA: TGTGCCAGCAGTTTGGAGGAGCGGGAGGACCAAGAGACCCAGTACTTC
CDR3: CASSLEEREDQETQYF

V: TRBV10-3
D: TRBD2
J: TRBJ2-1
size: -
DNA: TGTGCCATCAGTGTGGGTAGCGGGATCTCCTACAATGAGCAGTTCTTC
CDR3: CAISVGSGISYNEQFF

V: TRBV7-6
D: TRBD2
J: TRBJ2-1
size: -
DNA: TGTGCCAGCAGCTTAGATGGGACTAGCGGAAATGAGCAGTTCTTC
CDR3: CASSLDGTSGNEQFF

V: TRBV28
D: -
J: TRBJ1-3
size: -
DNA: TGTGCCAGCAGTTTCAAGTTAGGTGGAAACACCATATATTTT
CDR3: CASSFKLGGNTIYF

V: TRBV30
D: -
J: TRBJ1-1
size: few
DNA: TGTGCCTGGAGTGTATTGGCCAGTGCGAACACTGAAGCTTTCTTT
CDR3: CAWSVLASANTEAFF

V: TRBV28
D: -
J: TRBJ1-1
size: -
DNA: TGTGCCAGCAGTTCCCCTCTTAGGGCCCTATACACTGAAGCTTTCTTT
CDR3: CASSSPLRALYTEAFF

V: TRBV6-6
D: TRBD2
J: TRBJ2-5
size: -
DNA: TGTGCCAGCAGTTACGCCGAAGGACTAGCGGTAGAGACCCAGTACTTC
CDR3: CASSYAEGLAVETQYF

V: TRBV7-9
D: TRBD1
J: TRBJ1-4
size: -
DNA: TGTGCCAGCAGCTTAGGAGTGGGACAGCGAACTGCAACTAATGAAAAACTGTTTTTT
CDR3: CASSLGVGQRTATNEKLFF

V: TRBV7-8
D: -
J: TRBJ2-7
size: -
DNA: TGTGCCAGCACTTCTTCGAGGGGGGTCGAGCAGTACTTC
CDR3: CASTSSRGVEQYF

V: TRBV6-6
D: -
J: TRBJ2-2
size: -
DNA: TGTGCCAGCAGCCCCGTAGGGGAGCTGTTTTTT
CDR3: CASSPVGELFF

V: TRBV7-9
D: -
J: TRBJ2-7
size: -
DNA: TGTGCCAGCAGCTCTTCACCCCGGATTAACTCCTACGAGCAGTACTTC
CDR3: CASSSSPRINSYEQYF

V: TRBV11-3
D: -
J: TRBJ1-4
size: -
DNA: TGTGCCAGCAGCTCAACACCCGGGCCCCCCATCGCAACTAATGAAAAACTGTTTTTT
CDR3: CASSSTPGPPIATNEKLFF

V: TRBV7-2
D: -
J: TRBJ2-2
size: -
DNA: TGTGCCAGCAGATCCCGGGCGGGTATAGGGGAGCTGTTTTTT
CDR3: CASRSRAGIGELFF

V: TRBV28
D: -
J: TRBJ2-7
size: -
DNA: TGTGCCAGTCGATTTGGTAGACTCTACGAGCAGTACTTC
CDR3: CASRFGRLYEQYF

V: TRBV27
D: -
J: TRBJ2-7
size: -
DNA: TGTGCCAGCAGTCTGCGACAGACAACCTACGAGCAGTACTTC
CDR3: CASSLRQTTYEQYF

V: TRBV5-1
D: -
J: TRBJ2-3
size: -
DNA: TGCGCCAGCAGCTTCCCCGGGCTGGCAGATACGCAGTATTTT
CDR3: CASSFPGLADTQYF

V: TRBV5-6
D: TRBD1
J: TRBJ2-7
size: -
DNA: TGTGCCAGCAGCCCCGGACAGGGGATGGTCCACGAGCAGTACTTC
CDR3: CASSPGQGMVHEQYF

V: TRBV27
D: TRBD2
J: TRBJ2-2
size: -
DNA: TGTGCCAGCAGTATTCTTGGGGCGGGAGGGGCCGGGGAGCTGTTTTTT
CDR3: CASSILGAGGAGELFF

V: TRBV9
D: TRBD1
J: TRBJ2-1
size: -
DNA: TGTGCCAGCAGCGAACCGGACAGGGGGCTAGGAAGATCCTACAATGAGCAGTTCTTC
CDR3: CASSEPDRGLGRSYNEQFF

V: TRBV19
D: TRBD2
J: TRBJ2-1
size: -
DNA: TGTGCCAGTAGTATCATCCTAGCGGGAGGGTGGTACAATGAGCAGTTCTTC
CDR3: CASSIILAGGWYNEQFF

V: TRBV28
D: -
J: TRBJ2-5
size: once
DNA: TGTGCCAGCAGTTTCACAGAGACCCAGTACTTC
CDR3: CASSFTETQYF

V: TRBV11-2
D: -
J: TRBJ1-2
size: once
DNA: TGTGCCAGCAGCGGAAGGGGGGGGCCCCCTGGCTACACCTTC
CDR3: CASSGRGGPPGYTF

V: TRBV5-6
D: TRBD2
J: TRBJ2-3
size: once
DNA: TGTGCCAGCAGCTCGATAGCGGGAGGGCCGTGGGATACGCAGTATTTT
CDR3: CASSSIAGGPWDTQYF

V: TRBV28
D: -
J: TRBJ2-5
size: -
DNA: TGTGCCAGCAGCTATCAGGGGTTCGGGTATGGGGAGACCCAGTACTTC
CDR3: CASSYQGFGYGETQYF

V: TRBV19
D: -
J: TRBJ2-2
size: once
DNA: TGTGCCAGTAGTCCCCTGGGGTGGACCGGGGAGCTGTTTTTT
CDR3: CASSPLGWTGELFF

V: TRBV7-8
D: TRBD1
J: TRBJ2-7
size: -
DNA: TGTGCCAGCAGCTTAGATTTCAGGGGGCCCTCCTACGAGCAGTACTTC
CDR3: CASSLDFRGPSYEQYF

V: TRBV10-3
D: -
J: TRBJ2-3
size: -
DNA: TGTGCCATCTTGGGGGATACGCAGTATTTT
CDR3: CAILGDTQYF

V: TRBV5-6
D: -
J: TRBJ1-2
size: -
DNA: TGTGCCAGCAGCTTTGGACAGCTCTATCAGCGGTATGGCTACACCTTC
CDR3: CASSFGQLYQRYGYTF

V: TRBV11-2
D: -
J: TRBJ2-7
size: -
DNA: TGTGCCAGCAGCTTAGTCAGGGGCCAGGTCTACGAGCAGTACTTC
CDR3: CASSLVRGQVYEQYF

V: TRBV29-1
D: TRBD1
J: TRBJ2-5
size: -
DNA: TGCAGCGTCGCCGTTGAGGGACAGGGTCTAAAGACCCAGTACTTC
CDR3: CSVAVEGQGLKTQYF

V: TRBV15
D: -
J: TRBJ1-1
size: -
DNA: TGTGCCACCAGCAGATCCCCCGGGTGGGCAGAGGTGAACACTGAAGCTTTCTTT
CDR3: CATSRSPGWAEVNTEAFF

V: TRBV11-2
D: -
J: TRBJ2-3
size: once
DNA: TGTGCCAGCAGCTTACGGGCCAGGGTGGGGACAGATACGCAGTATTTT
CDR3: CASSLRARVGTDTQYF

V: TRBV15
D: TRBD1
J: TRBJ1-1
size: few
DNA: TGTGCCACCTCCGGGACAGGGTTCGCTGAAGCTTTCTTT
CDR3: CATSGTGFAEAFF

V: TRBV28
D: TRBD1
J: TRBJ2-3
size: -
DNA: TGTGCCAGCAGCATAAGGGGGACAGGGGGTGGAGATACGCAGTATTTT
CDR3: CASSIRGTGGGDTQYF

V: TRBV5-1
D: -
J: TRBJ2-7
size: once
DNA: TGCGCCAGCAGCCCGAACCTCTACGAGCAGTACTTC
CDR3: CASSPNLYEQYF

V: TRBV10-2
D: -
J: TRBJ1-1
size: -
DNA: TGCGCCAGCAGTGAGGGGGGGAACACTGAAGCTTTCTTT
CDR3: CASSEGGNTEAFF

V: TRBV29-1
D: TRBD1
J: TRBJ2-7
size: -
DNA: TGCAGCGTTGAAGTGTGGAAAGGGACAGCCTACGAGCAGTACTTC
CDR3: CSVEVWKGTAYEQYF

V: TRBV28
D: TRBD1
J: TRBJ2-7
size: -
DNA: TGTGCCAGCTGCCGGACAGGTGACTCCTACGAGCAGTACTTC
CDR3: CASCRTGDSYEQYF

V: TRBV29-1
D: -
J: TRBJ2-1
size: once
DNA: TGCAGCGCCAGAACGGTGGGGCCCGGATCTGTTATCGATGAGCAGTTCTTC
CDR3: CSARTVGPGSVIDEQFF

V: TRBV4-1
D: TRBD2
J: TRBJ2-1
size: -
DNA: TGCGCCAGCAGCCAAGATCAGGCGGGAGCTATCAATGAGCAGTTCTTC
CDR3: CASSQDQAGAINEQFF

V: TRBV30
D: -
J: TRBJ2-7
size: -
DNA: TGTGCCTGGAGTGACGCTTTGACAGGAACAACCTACGAGCAGTACTTC
CDR3: CAWSDALTGTTYEQYF

V: TRBV7-9
D: -
J: TRBJ2-3
size: -
DNA: TGTGCCAGCAGCTTATTCTCAGATACGCAGTATTTT
CDR3: CASSLFSDTQYF

V: TRBV6-1
D: -
J: TRBJ1-4
size: -
DNA: TGTGCCAGCAGTGATGACCCAGTAGCAGCAACTAATGAAAAACTGTTTTTT
CDR3: CASSDDPVAATNEKLFF

V: TRBV6-5
D: TRBD1
J: TRBJ2-1
size: -
DNA: TGTGCCAGCAGTTACCTCGAGGGGACAGGGGTTGACGAGCAGTTCTTC
CDR3: CASSYLEGTGVDEQFF

V: TRBV7-9
D: -
J: TRBJ1-5
size: -
DNA: TGTGCCAGCAGCTCCGACAGTTCAAGCAATCAGCCCCAGCATTTT
CDR3: CASSSDSSSNQPQHF

V: TRBV28
D: -
J: TRBJ2-4
size: -
DNA: TGTGCCAGCAGCACGGGACATGGCATTCAGTACTTC
CDR3: CASSTGHGIQYF

V: TRBV9
D: TRBD1
J: TRBJ2-1
size: -
DNA: TGTGCCAGCAGCGTAGGACAGGGCCTTAACAATGAGCAGTTCTTC
CDR3: CASSVGQGLNNEQFF

V: TRBV5-5
D: TRBD1
J: TRBJ2-7
size: -
DNA: TGTGCCAGCAGCTCTCCTCGGACAGGCAACCCCGAGCAGTACTTC
CDR3: CASSSPRTGNPEQYF

V: TRBV7-6
D: TRBD1
J: TRBJ2-2
size: -
DNA: TGTGCCAGCAGCCGAGACAGGGTAACGCACACCGGGGAGCTGTTTTTT
CDR3: CASSRDRVTHTGELFF

V: TRBV5-6
D: TRBD1
J: TRBJ2-2
size: -
DNA: TGTGCCAGCAGCTTTTCGGACAGGGGATACACCGGGGAGCTGTTTTTT
CDR3: CASSFSDRGYTGELFF

V: TRBV29-1
D: -
J: TRBJ1-6
size: -
DNA: TGCAGCGTTGAAGGGAGCTCCTATAATTCACCCCTCCACTTT
CDR3: CSVEGSSYNSPLHF

V: TRBV27
D: -
J: TRBJ2-7
size: -
DNA: TGTGCCAGCAGCCCGAGGCCTTTCATTTCCTACGAGCAGTACTTC
CDR3: CASSPRPFISYEQYF

V: TRBV19
D: -
J: TRBJ2-6
size: -
DNA: TGTGCCAGTAATGAGGCCGGGGCCAACGTCCTGACTTTC
CDR3: CASNEAGANVLTF

V: TRBV9
D: -
J: TRBJ2-7
size: -
DNA: TGTGCCAGCAGCCCCAGCTGGGGGCTCGGAAGCTACGAGCAGTACTTC
CDR3: CASSPSWGLGSYEQYF

V: TRBV27
D: -
J: TRBJ2-5
size: -
DNA: TGTGCCAGCAGTCGCGCCAGGGGTATGTTCCAAGAGACCCAGTACTTC
CDR3: CASSRARGMFQETQYF

V: TRBV19
D: -
J: TRBJ1-5
size: -
DNA: TGTGCCAGTAGTATTGTGGCGAACAATCAGCCCCAGCATTTT
CDR3: CASSIVANNQPQHF

V: TRBV14
D: -
J: TRBJ2-1
size: once
DNA: TGTGCCAGCAGCCAAGTGTTTGTTGAGCAGTTCTTC
CDR3: CASSQVFVEQFF

V: TRBV9
D: TRBD1
J: TRBJ1-1
size: -
DNA: TGTGCCAGCAGCGGAACCGGGACAGGGGTATTGGAAGCTTTCTTT
CDR3: CASSGTGTGVLEAFF